The 10 T cell receptor beta chains below come from one sample, sequenced in a study of cytomegalovirus exposure and HLA in healthy donors. The PCR made use of 60 Vbeta and 13 Jbeta primers. Assay used: immunoSEQ multiplex PCR; TCRdb lists only in-frame clones, some missing. Recorded for this sample: approximately 130,000 clones. What was sequenced was PBMCs. These receptors were obtained from a woman aged 60-70 years in good health and CMV-seronegative.

The chain combines TRBV10-3 with TRBJ2-3; no clear D gene. The ends were cut back, 3 bases at V and 0 bases at J, with 4 bases in the middle. There are 13 residues in the CDR3. CDR1 and CDR2 (germline): ENHRY, SYGVKD. The CDR3 protein is CAISDSSTDTQYF. The CDR3 nucleotides read TGTGCCATCAGTGACTCTAGCACAGATACGCAGTATTTT.

V usage is TRBV5-1 and J usage is TRBJ2-2; D may be TRBD1 (6 bases). Germline CDR1 is SGHRS and CDR2 is YFSETQ. This CDR3 has 14 residues. With 4 bases removed from V and 4 bases from J, the gap between germline ends came to 11 bases. The CDR3 sequence is CASSAGTPTGELFF. In DNA, the CDR3 is TGCGCCAGCAGCGCCGGGACACCCACCGGGGAGCTGTTTTTT. The variable domain in full, with the rest retrieved from reference TRBV5-1 and TRBJ2-2, is KAGVTQTPRYLIKTRGQQVTLSCSPISGHRSVSWYQQTPGQGLQFLFEYFSETQRNKGNFPGRFSGRQFSNSRSEMNVSTLELGDSALYLCASSAGTPTGELFFGEGSRLTVL.

The chain carries TRBV7-6 and TRBJ1-3; TRBD1 matches 9 bases. The germline CDR1 and CDR2 sequences are SGHVS and FNYEAQ. The CDR3 is 16 residues long. After removal of 4 bases from V and 2 bases from J, the junction contained 6 bases not matched to a gene. The CDR3 DNA follows: TGTGCCAGCAGCTCGTCGACAGGGGGGACTGGAAACACCATATATTTT. It codes for CASSSSTGGTGNTIYF.

CDR3 residues: CASIGRGRSMANEKLFF. The DNA of the CDR3 is TGTGCCAGTATCGGAAGGGGGCGTTCGATGGCTAATGAAAAACTGTTTTTT. The rearrangement joins TRBV19 to TRBJ1-4; 7 bases agree with TRBD1. The germline gives CDR1 LNHDA, CDR2 SQIVND (reference sequence). This CDR3 region has 17 residues. Trimming removed 7 bases from V and 3 bases from J; junction bases left unmatched: 14.

The chain has TRBV29-1 and TRBJ2-3; 7 nucleotides agree with TRBD2. Germline loops: CDR1 SQVTM, CDR2 ANQGSEA. The CDR3 consists of 16 residues. Trimming removed 4 bases from V and 2 bases from J; junction bases left unmatched: 12. CDR3 in amino acids: CSVGEERAGSTDTQYF. CDR3 bases: TGCAGCGTTGGCGAGGAAAGAGCGGGATCCACAGATACGCAGTATTTT.

The chain joins TRBV5-4 to TRBJ1-2, with a tentative D call TRBD1 (6 bases). Germline V gene data show CDR1 as SGHNT and CDR2 as YYREEE (reference sequence). The length of the CDR3 is 17 residues. Trimming took 0 bases from V and 5 from J, leaving 20 bases between them. The CDR3 reads CASSLGGPSAVSYGYTF. The CDR3 nucleotides read TGTGCCAGCAGCTTGGGGGGGCCCTCGGCGGTTTCTTATGGCTACACCTTC.

The V call is TRBV5-1, the J call TRBJ1-1; a weak D match, TRBD1 (5 bases). Looked up from germline, CDR1 is SGHRS and CDR2 is YFSETQ. V was cut by 1 base and J by 6 bases, with 7 bases left in between. This CDR3 has 12 residues. In DNA, the CDR3 is TGCGCCAGCAGCTTGCCGGGGGCTGAAGCTTTCTTT. Protein product: CASSLPGAEAFF.

The chain combines TRBV5-1 with TRBJ2-5; TRBD2 matches at 11 bases. The V gene's germline CDR1 is SGHRS and CDR2 YFSETQ. The CDR3 extends over 14 amino acids. Trimming at V came to 8 bases and at J to 5 bases, leaving 8 bases not matched to a gene. CDR3 in amino acids: CASSTSGKWETQYF. The CDR3 DNA sequence: TGCGCCAGTTCGACTAGCGGGAAATGGGAGACCCAGTACTTC.

The CDR3 region is CASSARSDRGKQPQHF. DNA of the CDR3: TGTGCCAGCAGCGCCCGGTCTGATCGGGGTAAGCAGCCCCAGCATTTT. The V gene is TRBV7-9, the J gene TRBJ1-5; D not resolved. CDR3 size: 16 residues. Trimming removed 5 bases from V and 7 bases from J, with 21 bases in between. The germline V gene has CDR1 SEHNR and CDR2 FQNEAQ (reference sequence).

The genes are TRBV9 and TRBJ2-1; TRBD2 aligns across 8 bases. The J segment lost 9 bases and the V segment lost 1 base, leaving 9 bases of the junction unmatched. This CDR3 is 15 amino acids long. Germline V lookup: CDR1 SGDLS, CDR2 YYNGEE. CDR3 coding DNA: TGTGCCAGCAGCGTATCGAGTAGCGGGGCCGGTGAGCAGTTCTTC. This sequence encodes CASSVSSSGAGEQFF.